The rows below give T cell receptor beta chains drawn from one sample of a study of CD4+ T cells in melanoma. TCRdb keeps only in-frame clones here, not all; method: immunoSEQ multiplex PCR. The sample consists of 110,000 to 150,000 clones, about nine tenths of them appearing once. Receptors were obtained from a human donor with melanoma. CDR3s include the opening cysteine and the closing phenylalanine or tryptophan. A D gene is named only where the DNA matches it firmly. Not every row has a clone size; where given, it reads once, few, many or a size class.

V	size	J	D	length	DNA	CDR3
TRBV18	NA	TRBJ2-3	NA	14	TGTGCCAGCTCACTACCCGGGAAGACAGATACGCAGTATTTT	CASSLPGKTDTQYF
TRBV6-6	NA	TRBJ1-5	NA	11	TGTGCCAGCAGTTACGATCAGCCCCAGCATTTT	CASSYDQPQHF
TRBV19	NA	TRBJ1-5	TRBD1	14	TGTGCCAGTATTGGGACAGGGGGCAGCCAGCCCCAGCATTTT	CASIGTGGSQPQHF
TRBV7-2	NA	TRBJ2-1	TRBD2	15	TGTGCCAGCAGCTCCCAACTAGCGGGTACGAATGAGCAGTTCTTC	CASSSQLAGTNEQFF
TRBV5-3	NA	TRBJ2-1	TRBD1	16	TGTGCCAGAAGCTTGGTAGGGCCAGGGGGTCACAATGAGCAGTTCTTC	CARSLVGPGGHNEQFF
TRBV5-4	NA	TRBJ2-3	TRBD2	16	TGTGCCAGCAGCACCTCGGGACTAGCGAACACAGATACGCAGTATTTT	CASSTSGLANTDTQYF
TRBV2	NA	TRBJ1-1	TRBD1	16	TGTGCCAGCATCGCCCTCGCCCCGACAGGGGATTATCCAGCTTTCTTT	CASIALAPTGDYPAFF
TRBV18	NA	TRBJ1-1	NA	14	TGTGCCAGCTCACCAGAGGTTTTGAACACTGAAGCTTTCTTT	CASSPEVLNTEAFF
TRBV5-1	NA	TRBJ2-3	TRBD2	14	TGCGCCAGCAGCCCTAGCGGGGTGGGAGATACGCAGTATTTT	CASSPSGVGDTQYF
TRBV18	NA	TRBJ1-2	TRBD1	16	TGTGCCAGCTCTCACGGACAGGGGGCCTCGAAGGGTGGCTACACCTTC	CASSHGQGASKGGYTF
TRBV18	NA	TRBJ1-1	NA	14	TGTGCCAGCTCACCAGCTTGGGGTAACACTGAAGCTTTCTTT	CASSPAWGNTEAFF
TRBV11-3	NA	TRBJ2-3	NA	14	TGTGCCAGCAGCTTAGTGGGCTCCGCAGATACGCAGTATTTT	CASSLVGSADTQYF
TRBV7-9	few	TRBJ1-3	NA	16	TGTGCCAGCAGCTCCAGGACGGGGACCTCTGGAAACACCATATATTTT	CASSSRTGTSGNTIYF
TRBV2	NA	TRBJ1-6	TRBD1	15	TGTGCCAGCAAGGGACAGAGCCTTCAGAATTCACCCCTCCACTTT	CASKGQSLQNSPLHF
TRBV27	NA	TRBJ1-1	NA	13	TGTGCCAGCAGTTTAACGGGGGACACTGAAGCTTTCTTT	CASSLTGDTEAFF
TRBV6-1	NA	TRBJ1-6	TRBD1	15	TGTGCCAGTGAGCACGCCGGACAGGGTGAATCACCCCTCCACTTT	CASEHAGQGESPLHF
TRBV6-5	few	TRBJ2-3	TRBD2	15	TGTGCCAGCAGTCCCGCGGTGAGCGGGGGGTATACGCAGTATTTT	CASSPAVSGGYTQYF